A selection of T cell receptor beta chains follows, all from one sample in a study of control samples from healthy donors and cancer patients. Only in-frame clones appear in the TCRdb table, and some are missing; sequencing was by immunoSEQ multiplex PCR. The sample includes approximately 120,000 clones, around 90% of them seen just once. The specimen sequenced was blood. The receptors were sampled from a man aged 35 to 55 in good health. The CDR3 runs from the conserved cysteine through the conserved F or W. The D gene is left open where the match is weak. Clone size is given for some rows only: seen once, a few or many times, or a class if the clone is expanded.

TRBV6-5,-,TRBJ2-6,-,CASIQGEDVLTF,TGTGCCAGCATCCAAGGGGAGGACGTCCTGACTTTC
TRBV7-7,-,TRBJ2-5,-,CASSFGGAQETQYF,TGTGCCAGCAGCTTCGGCGGGGCCCAAGAGACCCAGTACTTC
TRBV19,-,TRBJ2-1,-,CASSIQSLGTEQFF,TGTGCCAGTAGTATCCAGTCACTGGGGACTGAGCAGTTCTTC
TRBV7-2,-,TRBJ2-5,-,CASSQRGIQETQYF,TGTGCCAGCAGCCAAAGGGGGATCCAAGAGACCCAGTACTTC
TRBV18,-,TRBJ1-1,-,CASSSTPGQGGYTEAFF,TGTGCCAGCTCATCCACTCCGGGTCAGGGTGGGTACACTGAAGCTTTCTTT
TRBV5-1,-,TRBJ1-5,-,CASSLEGARNQPQHF,TGCGCCAGCAGCTTGGAGGGAGCGAGGAATCAGCCCCAGCATTTT
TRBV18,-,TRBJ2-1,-,CASSPPGLGGNEQFF,TGTGCCAGCTCACCACCGGGTCTGGGAGGAAATGAGCAGTTCTTC
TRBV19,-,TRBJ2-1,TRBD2,CASLSGGHNEQFF,TGTGCCAGCCTTTCGGGGGGACACAATGAGCAGTTCTTC
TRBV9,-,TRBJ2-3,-,CASSERTSTDTQYF,TGTGCCAGCAGCGAAAGAACTAGCACAGATACGCAGTATTTT
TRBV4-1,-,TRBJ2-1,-,CASSHSPGEQFF,TGCGCCAGCAGCCACTCCCCAGGGGAGCAGTTCTTC
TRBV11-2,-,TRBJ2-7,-,CASSPRSGGPYEQYF,TGTGCCAGCAGCCCACGTTCTGGGGGGCCCTACGAGCAGTACTTC
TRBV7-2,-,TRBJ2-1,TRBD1,CASSPGQGPGNEQFF,TGTGCCAGCAGCCCCGGACAGGGCCCGGGCAATGAGCAGTTCTTC
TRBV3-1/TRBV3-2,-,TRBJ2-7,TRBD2,CASSPTRASSGGGCNDPREQYF,TGTGCCAGCAGCCCAACCCGGGCGTCTAGCGGGGGAGGGTGTAATGACCCTCGAGAGCAGTACTTC
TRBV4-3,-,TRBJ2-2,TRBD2,CASSQSPSWGGNTGELFF,TGCGCCAGCAGCCAATCCCCTTCTTGGGGGGGGAACACCGGGGAGCTGTTTTTT
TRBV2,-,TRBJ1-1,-,CASSEEGRNTEAFF,TGTGCCAGCAGTGAAGAGGGGAGGAACACTGAAGCTTTCTTT
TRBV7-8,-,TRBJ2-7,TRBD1,CASSLQGARGEQYF,TGTGCCAGCAGCTTACAGGGGGCCCGGGGCGAGCAGTACTTC
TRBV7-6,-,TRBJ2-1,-,CASSPSENEQFF,TGTGCCAGCAGCCCGAGTGAGAATGAGCAGTTCTTC
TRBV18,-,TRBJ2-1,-,CASSPQDEQFF,TGTGCCAGCTCACCCCAGGATGAGCAGTTCTTC
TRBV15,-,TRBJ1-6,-,CATSSGSDNSPLHF,TGTGCCACCAGCAGCGGGAGTGACAATTCACCCCTCCACTTT
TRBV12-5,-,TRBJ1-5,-,CASGETGLNQPQHF,TGTGCTAGCGGTGAAACAGGGCTCAATCAGCCCCAGCATTTT
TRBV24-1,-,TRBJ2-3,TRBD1,CATGTGGEDTQYF,TGTGCCACCGGGACAGGGGGCGAGGATACGCAGTATTTT
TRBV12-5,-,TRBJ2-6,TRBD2,CASGFFGLAGALFSGANVLTF,TGTGCTAGTGGTTTCTTCGGACTAGCGGGGGCCCTCTTCTCTGGGGCCAACGTCCTGACTTTC
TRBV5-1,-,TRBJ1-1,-,CASSKGTFTNAFF,TGCGCCAGCAGTAAAGGGACATTTACGAACGCTTTCTTT
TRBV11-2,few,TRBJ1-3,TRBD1,CASSPGQGAAGNTIYF,TGTGCCAGCAGCCCGGGACAGGGAGCGGCTGGAAACACCATATATTTT
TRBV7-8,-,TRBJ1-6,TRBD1,CASSRGQGKGSPLHF,TGTGCCAGCAGCCGCGGACAGGGAAAAGGCTCACCCCTCCACTTT
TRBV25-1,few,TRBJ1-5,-,CASGTTGGRPQHF,TGTGCCAGCGGGACGACCGGGGGACGGCCCCAGCATTTT
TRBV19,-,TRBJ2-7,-,CASSAGVYEQYF,TGTGCCAGTAGTGCTGGGGTCTACGAGCAGTACTTC
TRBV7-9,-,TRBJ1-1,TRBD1,CASSNQGARTEAFF,TGTGCCAGCAGCAACCAGGGGGCACGGACTGAAGCTTTCTTT
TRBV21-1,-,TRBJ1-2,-,CASSTPAGGLVYGYTF,TGTGCCAGCAGCACTCCTGCAGGTGGCCTCGTCTATGGCTACACCTTC
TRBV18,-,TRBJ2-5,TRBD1,CASSLVQGEETQYF,TGTGCCAGCTCACTTGTTCAGGGGGAAGAGACCCAGTACTTC
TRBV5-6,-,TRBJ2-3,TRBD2,CASSWTSGNTQYF,TGTGCCAGCAGCTGGACTAGCGGAAATACGCAGTATTTT